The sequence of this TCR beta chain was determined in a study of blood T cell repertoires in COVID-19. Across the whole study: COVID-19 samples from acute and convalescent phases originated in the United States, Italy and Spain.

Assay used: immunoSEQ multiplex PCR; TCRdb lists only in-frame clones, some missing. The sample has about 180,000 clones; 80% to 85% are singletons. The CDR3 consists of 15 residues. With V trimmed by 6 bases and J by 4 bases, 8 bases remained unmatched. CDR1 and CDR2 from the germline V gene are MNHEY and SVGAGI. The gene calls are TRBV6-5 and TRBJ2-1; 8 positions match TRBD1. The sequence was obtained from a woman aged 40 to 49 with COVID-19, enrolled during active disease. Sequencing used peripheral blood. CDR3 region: CASSYRQGLYNEQFF. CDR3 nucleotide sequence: TGTGCCAGCAGCTACCGACAGGGGCTATACAATGAGCAGTTCTTC.